One sample yielded the 8 T cell receptor beta chains listed below, sequenced in a study of shared clonotypes between healthy human individuals. Sequencing was performed with immunoSEQ multiplex PCR; in TCRdb, only in-frame clones are kept and a portion is missing. In the table there are a few million clones, roughly 93% of which are singletons. Sample: naive CD4+ T cells from PBMCs. As for subset: CD45RA+ positively selected. Receptor source: a young man in good health. Some clones in this sample may be carry-over from other donors' samples.

The V gene is TRBV19, the J gene TRBJ1-2; no definite D call. Germline V gene sequence: CDR1 LNHDA, CDR2 SQIVND (reference sequence). Trimming stripped 6 bases from V and 4 bases from J, with 15 bases between. The CDR3 has 14 amino acids. The CDR3 bases are TGTGCCAGTAGCCCCCAGTCAGCCAGCTATGGCTACACCTTC. Protein product: CASSPQSASYGYTF. The full variable domain, rest sourced from reference TRBV19 and TRBJ1-2, is DGGITQSPKYLFRKEGQNVTLSCEQNLNHDAMYWYRQDPGQGLRLIYYSQIVNDFQKGDIAEGYSVSREKKESFPLTVTSAQKNPTAFYLCASSPQSASYGYTFGSGTRLTVV.

The chain uses TRBV29-1 and TRBJ2-7; D may match TRBD1 or TRBD2 (6 bases each). This CDR3 is 14 amino acids long. CDR1 is SQVTM and CDR2 is ANQGSEA in the germline V gene. V lost 4 bases and J 5 bases, leaving 18 bases between the germline ends. The DNA for the CDR3 is TGCAGCGTTGTCGGGGGCGCGCGGAGGGACGAGCAGTACTTC. Its protein product is CSVVGGARRDEQYF.

The genes are TRBV7-3 and TRBJ2-3; TRBD2 might be the D (5 bases). The germline V gene encodes CDR1 SGHTA and CDR2 FQGTGA. The CDR3 has 13 amino acids. V lost 5 bases, J lost 6 bases, and 12 bases lay in between. The CDR3: CASSPGLRDTQYF. The CDR3 nucleotides read TGTGCCAGCAGCCCCGGACTCCGTGATACGCAGTATTTT.

A note on this clone: This sample includes further DNA sequences coding for the same CDR3. This chain links TRBV5-1 with TRBJ1-1; unclear D gene. The CDR3 spans 14 residues. V dropped 2 bases and J dropped 1 base, with 9 bases sitting between them. Germline values: CDR1 SGHRS, CDR2 YFSETQ. CDR3 residues: CASSLGRENTEAFF. The CDR3 DNA sequence: TGCGCCAGCAGCTTAGGACGGGAGAACACTGAAGCTTTCTTT.

The rearrangement joins TRBV5-4 to TRBJ2-7; no reliable D call. The CDR3 consists of 13 residues. Deletions cut 4 bases from V and 6 bases from J, with 14 bases between. Germline V gene sequence: CDR1 SGHNT, CDR2 YYREEE (reference sequence). DNA of the CDR3: TGTGCCAGCAGCCCCGCGTCTGGGCGCGAGCAGTACTTC. Amino acid sequence: CASSPASGREQYF. The full variable domain, completed using reference TRBV5-4 and TRBJ2-7, is ETGVTQSPTHLIKTRGQQVTLRCSSQSGHNTVSWYQQALGQGPQFIFQYYREEENGRGNFPPRFSGLQFPNYSSELNVNALELDDSALYLCASSPASGREQYFGPGTRLTVT.

The genes are TRBV28 and TRBJ2-2; D is unclear. Germline CDR1 is MDHEN and CDR2 is SYDVKM. V gave up 7 bases and J gave up 1 base, with 10 bases separating them. The CDR3 consists of 14 residues. Written as DNA, the CDR3 is TGTGCCAGCAATTCGGCTCAGAACACCGGGGAGCTGTTTTTT. This translates into CASNSAQNTGELFF.

V is TRBV5-1 and J is TRBJ2-4; 9 bases align to TRBD2. The ends lost 4 bases at V and 11 bases at J; junction bases unmatched: 13. Germline V gene data show CDR1 as SGHRS and CDR2 as YFSETQ. This CDR3 region has 15 residues. The CDR3 region is CASSQRAGGPGVQYF. DNA of the CDR3: TGCGCCAGCAGCCAGAGGGCGGGAGGGCCTGGGGTTCAGTACTTC.

V is TRBV14 and J is TRBJ1-4; D ambiguous. This CDR3 comprises 15 residues. The germline V gene encodes CDR1 SGHDN and CDR2 FVKESK. The ends were cut back, 4 bases at V and 2 bases at J, with 11 bases in the middle. CDR3 sequence reads: CASSRRGTTNEKLFF. The CDR3 DNA follows: TGTGCCAGCAGCCGACGGGGTACGACTAATGAAAAACTGTTTTTT.